A selection of T cell receptor beta chains follows, all from one sample in a study of low-dose radiotherapy and immunotherapy resistance in tumors. TCRdb reprocessed the reads via MiXCR and lists one record per CDR3 protein. The profile covers fewer than 95,000 distinct CDR3 sequences, with 9.4% appearing a single time and around 0.98% taken by the ten largest. Sequenced here: PBMCs, sampled before treatment. These receptors all come from a male donor with prostate cancer. CDR3s include the opening cysteine and the closing phenylalanine or tryptophan. Fields, in order: V gene, clone size, CDR3 protein. Expanded clones get a size class; other rows say once, few or many, or leave the size out.

TRBV27	many	CASSSPGLGLDTQYF
TRBV27	few	CASSDGVNIQYF
TRBV27	.	CASSLRQVGGEQYF
TRBV19	many	CASSIAASSYNEQFF
TRBV7-3	many	CASSLVGTSSTTYNEQFF
TRBV25-1	many	CASRAGGFGAFF
TRBV19	many	CASRRQGFSEQYF
TRBV7-2	many	CASSLPPAHHEQFF
TRBV7-2	many	CASSLVAGGSNEQFF
TRBV7-3	many	CASSIPPDTQYF
TRBV6-5	many	CASSQVMNTEAFF
TRBV7-2	.	CASSMDSVYGYTF
TRBV7-2	.	CASSLELAGPSYEQYF
TRBV5-1	.	CASSLAMGTGELFF
TRBV28	many	CASSPSLSSADTQYF
TRBV25-1	many	CASSDPGFTGELFF
TRBV7-2	once	CASSPDRGRYEQYF
TRBV5-4	many	CASSAAGTGTYEQYF
TRBV20-1	many	CSALGPQRSSTDTQYF
TRBV27	many	CASSLSRGGEQYF
TRBV28	many	CASSFGTGEQFF
TRBV18	.	CASSRTGQGTDTQYF
TRBV2	many	CASGNQGYSNQPQHF
TRBV9	many	CASSAGRGGNEQFF
TRBV4-1	many	CASRRQGADNYGYTF
TRBV7-2	many	CASSFGTSGKQFF
TRBV4-1	many	CASSQDGGSYEQYF
TRBV18	many	CASSPLGGTNTGELFF
TRBV9	many	CASSKQPSGSSEQYF
TRBV6-5	.	CASSLDGDEQFF
TRBV9	many	CASSGSGISTDTQYF
TRBV20-1	.	CSAPSVTAYEQYF
TRBV20-1	many	CSASDQGDQPQHF
TRBV4-1	many	CASSQPGSKETQYF
TRBV28	many	CASRPLIVKTQYF
TRBV5-1	many	CASSRMTDTKETQYF